This T cell receptor beta chain is drawn from a study of CD8+ T cells in alopecia areata. TCR sequencing used cDNA made by reverse transcription of extracted RNA. Profiling relied on immunoSEQ multiplex PCR, and the TCRdb table lists in-frame clones only, not all of them. The sample contains over 95,000 clones, roughly three fifths of which appear only once. The sample's treatment: oral pan-JAK inhibitor, 5-10 mg twice daily. V was trimmed by 5 bases and J by 2 bases, leaving 12 bases between them. This CDR3 region has 13 residues. The germline V gene has CDR1 GTSNPN and CDR2 SVGIG (reference sequence).

The chain carries TRBV30 and TRBJ2-5; tentatively, D is TRBD2 (5 bases). This specimen was CD4+ T cells sorted from blood, taken at week 24, from a patient treated with tofacitinib. The TCR originated in a human donor with alopecia areata. CDR3 sequence (DNA): TGTGCCTGGGGAGGAGGAAATCAAGAGACCCAGTACTTC. Its translation is CAWGGGNQETQYF.